The 23 T cell receptor beta chains reported below all come from one sample, sequenced in a study of blood T cell repertoires in COVID-19. Profiling relied on immunoSEQ multiplex PCR, and the TCRdb table lists in-frame clones only, not all of them. The top ten hold approximately 2.9% of the sample, which has fewer than 250,000 clones, 65% to 85% seen once. Specimen: peripheral blood. The origin of the receptors is a man in his fifties or sixties with active or convalescent COVID-19.

The chain has TRBV5-5 and TRBJ1-2, with 9 bases that match TRBD1. The CDR3 consists of 13 residues. Germline V gene sequence: CDR1 SGHKS, CDR2 YYEKEE (reference sequence). The ends lost 2 bases at V and 7 bases at J; junction bases unmatched: 3. The CDR3 sequence: CASSFGTGFGYTF. CDR3 nucleotide sequence: TGTGCCAGCAGCTTTGGGACAGGGTTTGGCTACACCTTC.

CDR3 residues: CASSFTSGRALTGELFF. CDR3 coding DNA: TGTGCCAGCAGCTTTACTAGCGGGAGGGCCTTAACCGGGGAGCTGTTTTTT. This rearrangement joins TRBV5-4 to TRBJ2-2; 13 bases are shared with TRBD2. V shed 2 bases and J 5 bases; nucleotides not matched to a gene: 6. The CDR3 has 17 residues. Germline-derived CDR1 and CDR2 are SGHNT and YYREEE (reference sequence).

This clone was counted a few times. The chain has TRBV11-2 and TRBJ2-3; D perhaps matches TRBD1 (5 bases). In germline, CDR1 is SGHAT, CDR2 FQNNGV. V shed 2 bases and J shed 1 base, with 13 bases lying between them. The CDR3 totals 16 residues. CDR3 sequence reads: CASSLLGLVGTDTQYF. DNA of the CDR3: TGTGCCAGCAGCTTACTGGGGCTAGTCGGCACAGATACGCAGTATTTT.

The chain joins TRBV12-3 or TRBV12-4 to TRBJ1-2; TRBD1 is a possible D gene (6 bases). With 6 bases removed from V and 8 bases from J, the gap between germline ends came to 16 bases. This CDR3 has 13 residues. CDR3: CASRSTGLGGYTF. Here the CDR3 DNA reads TGTGCCAGCAGGTCTACAGGGTTAGGCGGCTACACCTTC.

This clone was counted a few times. This chain joins TRBV28 and TRBJ1-2; weak D call: TRBD1 (6 bases). The CDR3 length is 14 residues. Germline lookup yields CDR1 MDHEN and CDR2 SYDVKM. Trimming removed 4 bases from V and 7 bases from J, with 16 bases in between. CDR3 in amino acids: CASSSPGGVRGYTF. The CDR3 nucleotides read TGTGCCAGCAGTTCCCCTGGGGGCGTTCGTGGCTACACCTTC.

CDR3 nucleotides: TGTGCCAGCAGGGGGGGAGAGTGGTGGACTGAAGCTTTCTTT. Encoded protein: CASRGGEWWTEAFF. The chain links TRBV27 to TRBJ1-1; the D gene is possibly TRBD1 (5 bases). With 6 bases removed from V and 5 bases from J, the gap between germline ends came to 16 bases. The CDR3 has 14 residues. Germline V gene data show CDR1 as MNHEY and CDR2 as SMNVEV (reference sequence).

The CDR3 region has the DNA TGTGCCAGCAGCTTAGCGGGGGGGAAGGATCAGCCCCAGCATTTT. Residues: CASSLAGGKDQPQHF. The V and J genes are TRBV7-8 and TRBJ1-5; TRBD1 might be the D (5 bases). The CDR3 runs to 15 residues. Germline values: CDR1 SGHVS, CDR2 FQNEAQ. V was clipped by 0 bases and J by 5 bases, with 11 bases between them.

Notes on this clone: At the DNA level, this CDR3 is encoded by other sequences in the same sample as well. The chain has TRBV9 and TRBJ2-7, with 8 bases matching TRBD2. The CDR3 spans 14 residues. CDR1 and CDR2 from the germline V gene are SGDLS and YYNGEE. With V trimmed by 4 bases and J by 7 bases, 10 bases remained unmatched. CDR3 sequence (DNA): TGTGCCAGCAGCCCTCAACTAGCGGTGGGTGAGCAGTACTTC. This encodes CASSPQLAVGEQYF.

This chain connects TRBV2 to TRBJ1-2; 10 nucleotides align to TRBD1. The V gene's germline CDR1 is SNHLY and CDR2 FYNNEI. The CDR3 covers 16 residues. Germline trimming cut 4 bases from V and 4 bases from J; bases unmatched to any gene: 9. The CDR3 sequence is CASSGDRGPSSYGYTF. CDR3 sequence (DNA): TGTGCCAGCAGTGGAGACAGGGGGCCCTCTTCCTATGGCTACACCTTC.

The V and J genes are TRBV28 and TRBJ1-5; 7 nucleotides align to TRBD1. This CDR3 comprises 17 residues. Germline assignment: CDR1 MDHEN and CDR2 SYDVKM. J was trimmed by 4 bases and V by 2 bases; bases with no gene match: 11. The CDR3 region is CASSLPRPSRGNQPQHF. The CDR3 bases are TGTGCCAGCAGTTTACCCCGCCCCAGCAGGGGGAATCAGCCCCAGCATTTT.

The gene calls are TRBV4-1 and TRBJ1-2; maybe TRBD1 (5 bases). From germline, CDR1 is MGHRA and CDR2 YSYEKL. V was cut by 0 bases and J by 2 bases, with 10 bases left in between. There are 15 residues in the CDR3. Here the CDR3 reads CASSQDSQGNYGYTF. CDR3 DNA sequence: TGCGCCAGCAGCCAAGATTCGCAGGGCAACTATGGCTACACCTTC.

The CDR3 DNA is TGTGCCTCCCAAGGGACAGGGGGCGCGTATCAGCCCCAGCATTTT. This sequence encodes CASQGTGGAYQPQHF. The V gene is TRBV6-5, the J gene TRBJ1-5, with 12 bases lining up with TRBD1. V lost 11 bases, J lost 5 bases, and 10 bases stayed unmatched. The CDR3 is 15 residues long. Germline values: CDR1 MNHEY, CDR2 SVGAGI.

This clone has only one observation. J is TRBJ2-3 and V is TRBV30; D is ambiguous. Germline V gene sequence: CDR1 GTSNPN, CDR2 SVGIG (reference sequence). V was pared by 8 bases and J by 0 bases, with 6 bases between. The CDR3 length is 11 residues. CDR3: CAVRSTDTQYF. DNA for the CDR3: TGTGCCGTGCGGAGCACAGATACGCAGTATTTT.

The chain employs TRBV24-1 and TRBJ2-6; 8 bases are shared with TRBD1. Germline lookup yields CDR1 KGHDR and CDR2 SFDVKD. The CDR3 has 17 residues. V gave up 4 bases and J gave up 2 bases; unmatched junction bases: 6. The CDR3 sequence: CATSDYATGAGANVLTF. CDR3 in DNA: TGTGCCACCAGTGACTACGCGACAGGGGCTGGGGCCAACGTCCTGACTTTC.

The V call is TRBV2, the J call TRBJ1-2; D is uncertain. The CDR3 spans 12 residues. V shed 7 bases and J shed 8 bases, with 14 bases lying between them. The germline V gene encodes CDR1 SNHLY and CDR2 FYNNEI. In nucleotides, the CDR3 is TGTGCCAGCACTTTACTGGAGGAGGGCTACACCTTC. Encoded protein: CASTLLEEGYTF.

This clone has more than one count but fewer than ten. The V call is TRBV28, the J call TRBJ1-6; TRBD1 matches 8 bases. Trimming at V came to 5 bases and at J to 6 bases, leaving 9 bases not matched to a gene. This CDR3 has 16 residues. In germline, CDR1 is MDHEN, CDR2 SYDVKM. The DNA for the CDR3 is TGTGCCAGCAGTCCCTCCGGGACAGGAAGTAATTCACCCCTCCACTTT. This sequence encodes CASSPSGTGSNSPLHF.

This sequence joins TRBV2 and TRBJ2-5; TRBD1 might be the D (7 bases). This CDR3 contains 14 residues. CDR1 is SNHLY, CDR2 FYNNEI, per germline. V lost 2 bases and J lost 4, with 11 bases in between. In nucleotides, the CDR3 is TGTGCCAGCAGTGAAAACAGGGGAGGAGAGACCCAGTACTTC. Residues: CASSENRGGETQYF.

This rearrangement joins TRBV6-5 to TRBJ2-1; 7 positions agree with TRBD1. The CDR3 spans 13 residues. The V gene's germline CDR1 is MNHEY and CDR2 SVGAGI. V shed 7 bases, J shed 4 bases, and the junction held 4 bases outside the gene matches. This CDR3 reads CASTRGQYNEQFF. CDR3 nucleotides: TGTGCCAGCACCCGGGGACAGTACAATGAGCAGTTCTTC.

The J gene is TRBJ2-1, the V gene TRBV6-5; TRBD2 might be the D (5 bases). Per the germline V gene, CDR1 is MNHEY and CDR2 is SVGAGI. The CDR3 spans 11 residues. Trimming cost V 5 bases and J 7 bases, with 6 bases left between them. The CDR3 sequence is CASSQRNEQFF. In nucleotides, the CDR3 is TGTGCCAGCAGTCAGCGGAATGAGCAGTTCTTC.

The V call is TRBV24-1, the J call TRBJ1-5, with TRBD1 matching 7 bases. Trimming at V came to 6 bases and at J to 8 bases, leaving 6 bases not matched to a gene. This CDR3 comprises 13 residues. Germline CDR1 is KGHDR and CDR2 is SFDVKD. The CDR3 loop reads CATSQGVWEPQHF. The CDR3 DNA is TGTGCCACCAGTCAGGGGGTCTGGGAGCCCCAGCATTTT.

The rearrangement uses TRBV29-1 and TRBJ1-1, with D tentatively TRBD1 (5 bases). The germline CDR1 and CDR2 sequences are SQVTM and ANQGSEA. The V gene lost 7 bases and the J gene lost 1 base, with 13 bases spanning the gap. There are 13 residues in the CDR3. The chain's CDR3 is CSGGGASNTEAFF. As DNA, the CDR3 is TGCAGCGGTGGAGGGGCCTCGAACACTGAAGCTTTCTTT.

This clone was seen a handful of times. This chain uses TRBV5-5 with TRBJ1-6; no clear D. The germline V gene has CDR1 SGHKS and CDR2 YYEKEE (reference sequence). This CDR3 has 14 residues. Trimming left V 0 bases short and J 4 bases short, with 5 bases between. This CDR3 reads CASSLGQYNSPLHF. CDR3 coding DNA: TGTGCCAGCAGCTTGGGGCAGTATAATTCACCCCTCCACTTT.

J is TRBJ2-7 and V is TRBV25-1; D is undetermined. CDR3 length: 11 residues. The germline CDR1 and CDR2 sequences are MGHDK and SYGVNS. V lost 8 bases, J lost 5 bases, and 10 bases lay in between. The CDR3 protein is CASGDFHEQYF. The CDR3 nucleotides are TGTGCCAGCGGAGATTTCCACGAGCAGTACTTC.